These 14 T cell receptor beta chains share one sample of origin, sequenced in a study of T cells after yellow fever vaccination. Each CDR3 protein is one row after TCRdb ran MiXCR on the 5' RACE reads. The repertoire holds some 320,000 distinct CDR3 sequences, with 8.7% as singletons. Source: CD4+ T cells sorted from PBMCs, taken 5 days after the yellow fever booster vaccination. These receptors were obtained from a man aged 18 to 29 who received the YFV17D yellow fever vaccine.

The J gene is TRBJ2-3, the V gene TRBV4-3; D is possibly TRBD2 (5 bases). Germline values: CDR1 LGHNA, CDR2 YSLEER. V gave up 4 bases and J gave up 5 bases, with 19 bases separating them. The CDR3 runs 16 residues. CDR3 coding DNA: TGCGCCAGCAGCCGCGGACTTACCGCCGATGGAGATACGCAGTATTTT. Translated, it gives CASSRGLTADGDTQYF.

This clonotype was counted only a few times. DNA for the CDR3: TGCGCCAGCAGCAGCGCACCAACAGGTGGATCTTCTGGGGCCAACGTCCTGACTTTC. The encoded protein is CASSSAPTGGSSGANVLTF. The chain employs TRBV5-1 and TRBJ2-6; a possible D gene is TRBD1 (5 bases). Germline V gene lookup returns CDR1 SGHRS and CDR2 YFSETQ. This CDR3 spans 19 amino acids. The V gene lost 4 bases and the J gene lost 1 base, with 21 bases spanning the gap.

This chain uses TRBV7-2 with TRBJ2-1; TRBD2 agrees at 9 bases. This CDR3 comprises 15 residues. Germline V lookup: CDR1 SGHTA, CDR2 FQGNSA. Trimming cost V 5 bases and J 4 bases; bases outside gene matches: 6. The CDR3 DNA reads as TGTGCCAGCAGCCTCCTAGCGGGGACGTACAATGAGCAGTTCTTC. Translation gives CASSLLAGTYNEQFF.

This clonotype was seen at least ten times. One end of the junction is discordant with germline, which a read error may explain. The chain joins TRBV10-3 to TRBJ2-1; tentative D call: TRBD2 (5 bases). This CDR3 contains 16 residues. The V gene's germline CDR1 is ENHRY and CDR2 SYGVKD. This CDR3 reads CAISQVRGTSSNEQFF. The CDR3 nucleotides are TGTGCCATCAGCCAAGTCCGGGGAACTTCCTCCAATGAGCAGTTCTTC.

In its sample, this clonotype was seen many times. The chain has TRBV10-3 and TRBJ2-2, with 11 bases that match TRBD1. Germline-derived CDR1 and CDR2 are ENHRY and SYGVKD. With 10 bases clipped from V and 3 bases from J, the junction kept 10 bases outside the gene matches. The length of the CDR3 is 16 residues. In nucleotides, the CDR3 is TGTGCCACCAGGACAGGGGGCGCGAAGGACACCGGGGAGCTGTTTTTT. It yields the protein CATRTGGAKDTGELFF.

The chain recombines TRBV20-1 with TRBJ2-3, with D tentatively TRBD1 (5 bases). V shed 5 bases and J shed 7 bases, with 13 bases lying between them. The germline CDR1 and CDR2 sequences are DFQATT and SNEGSKA (reference sequence). This CDR3 has 12 amino acids. CDR3 sequence (DNA): TGCAGTGCTGGATACCAGGGTAATACGCAGTATTTT. This encodes CSAGYQGNTQYF.

At least ten counts were recorded for this clonotype. The chain couples TRBV2 to TRBJ2-3; TRBD1 agrees at 9 bases. Looked up from germline, CDR1 is SNHLY and CDR2 is FYNNEI. With V trimmed by 3 bases and J by 1 base, 2 bases remained unmatched. The length of the CDR3 is 15 residues. This chain's CDR3 is CASSEGQGGTDTQYF. As DNA, the CDR3 is TGTGCCAGCAGTGAGGGACAGGGCGGCACAGATACGCAGTATTTT. Combining the CDR3 with reference TRBV2 and TRBJ2-3 gives the whole variable domain EPEVTQTPSHQVTQMGQEVILRCVPISNHLYFYWYRQILGQKVEFLVSFYNNEISEKSEIFDDQFSVERPDGSNFTLKIRSTKLEDSAMYFCASSEGQGGTDTQYFGPGTRLTVL.

DNA of the CDR3: TGTGCCAGCAGTTTAGCGACAGGAGGTCATGGCTACACCTTC. It translates to CASSLATGGHGYTF. The chain uses TRBV12-3 or TRBV12-4 and TRBJ1-2, with D possibly TRBD1 on 6 matching bases. Trimming shortened V by 0 bases and J by 6 bases, and 11 bases separated the two germline ends. The CDR3 extends over 14 amino acids.

The chain couples TRBV18 to TRBJ1-1; D may be TRBD1 (5 bases). Germline V gene sequence: CDR1 KGHSH, CDR2 LQKENI. V shed 3 bases and J shed 1 base, with 9 bases lying between them. CDR3 length: 14 amino acids. The CDR3 loop reads CASSPRDGNTEAFF. The CDR3 nucleotides are TGTGCCAGCTCACCGAGGGACGGGAACACTGAAGCTTTCTTT. Combining the CDR3 with reference TRBV18 and TRBJ1-1 gives the whole variable domain NAGVMQNPRHLVRRRGQEARLRCSPMKGHSHVYWYRQLPEEGLKFMVYLQKENIIDESGMPKERFSAEFPKEGPSILRIQQVVRGDSAAYFCASSPRDGNTEAFFGQGTRLTVV.

This clonotype was seen a handful of times. The V and J genes are TRBV4-3 and TRBJ1-5, with a tentative D call TRBD1 (6 bases). CDR3 size: 21 residues. Per germline, CDR1 LGHNA and CDR2 YSLEER. V gave up 0 bases and J gave up 5 bases, with 29 bases separating them. CDR3 DNA sequence: TGCGCCAGCAGCCAAGACGGAGTAAAGAAGAAACAGGGCCGGGGAGATCAGCCCCAGCATTTT. Residues: CASSQDGVKKKQGRGDQPQHF.

The chain has TRBV12-3 or TRBV12-4 and TRBJ1-1, with D perhaps matching TRBD1 (6 bases). V was trimmed by 6 bases and J by 5 bases, leaving 16 bases between them. The CDR3 runs 14 residues. CDR3 region: CASSLGWGQTEAFF. The CDR3 nucleotides read TGTGCCAGCAGCCTAGGGTGGGGGCAGACTGAAGCTTTCTTT.

This clonotype has ten or more counts. J is TRBJ1-6 and V is TRBV7-2; 8 bases fit TRBD1. V shed 1 base and J 10 bases; nucleotides not matched to a gene: 12. The CDR3 covers 17 residues. Germline V CDR1 and CDR2: SGHTA, FQGNSA. CDR3 in amino acids: CASSLDRDRFLSSPLHF. CDR3 DNA: TGTGCCAGCAGCTTAGACCGGGACAGGTTCTTATCGTCACCCCTCCACTTT.

The rearrangement joins TRBV4-3 to TRBJ2-5; D is uncertain. From germline, CDR1 is LGHNA and CDR2 YSLEER. This CDR3 has 18 amino acids. V lost 1 base and J lost 5, with 23 bases in between. This chain's CDR3 is CASSQGVLTPGVSETQYF. The DNA of the CDR3 is TGCGCCAGCAGCCAAGGCGTCCTCACCCCGGGCGTGTCGGAGACCCAGTACTTC.

This clonotype was counted at least ten times. V gene TRBV20-1 combines with J gene TRBJ2-2; TRBD2 might be the D (5 bases). Trimming took 6 bases from V and 1 from J, leaving 15 bases between them. The CDR3 has 15 amino acids. Germline V CDR1 and CDR2: DFQATT, SNEGSKA (reference sequence). The CDR3 protein is CSAPEPGRNTGELFF. The DNA of the CDR3 is TGCAGTGCCCCTGAACCGGGGAGGAACACCGGGGAGCTGTTTTTT.